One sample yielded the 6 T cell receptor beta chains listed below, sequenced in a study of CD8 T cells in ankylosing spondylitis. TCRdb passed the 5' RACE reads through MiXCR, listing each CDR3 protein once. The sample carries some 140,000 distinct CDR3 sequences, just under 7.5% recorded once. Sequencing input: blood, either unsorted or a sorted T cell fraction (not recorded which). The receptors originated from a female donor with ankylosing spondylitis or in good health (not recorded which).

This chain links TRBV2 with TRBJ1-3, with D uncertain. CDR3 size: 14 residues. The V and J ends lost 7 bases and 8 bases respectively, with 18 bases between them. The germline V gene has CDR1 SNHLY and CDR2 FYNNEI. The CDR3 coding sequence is TGTGCCAGCAAGGGCAGCCTCGTAGTAGACACCATATATTTT. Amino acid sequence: CASKGSLVVDTIYF.

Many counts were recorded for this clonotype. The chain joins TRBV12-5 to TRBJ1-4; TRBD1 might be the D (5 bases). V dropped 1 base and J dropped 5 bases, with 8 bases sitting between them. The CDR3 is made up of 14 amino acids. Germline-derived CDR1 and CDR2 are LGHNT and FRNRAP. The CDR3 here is CASGLGQINEKLFF. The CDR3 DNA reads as TGTGCTAGTGGTTTGGGACAGATAAATGAAAAACTGTTTTTT. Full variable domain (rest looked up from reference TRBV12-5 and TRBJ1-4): DARVTQTPRHKVTEMGQEVTMRCQPILGHNTVFWYRQTMMQGLELLAYFRNRAPLDDSGMPKDRFSAEMPDATLATLKIQPSEPRDSAVYFCASGLGQINEKLFFGSGTQLSVL.

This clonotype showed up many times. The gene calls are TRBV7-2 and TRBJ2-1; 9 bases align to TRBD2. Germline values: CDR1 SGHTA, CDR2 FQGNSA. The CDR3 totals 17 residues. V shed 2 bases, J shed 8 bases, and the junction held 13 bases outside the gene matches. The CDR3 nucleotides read TGTGCCAGCAGCTTAAGAATAGCGGGGGCGCGGCGCGATGAGCAGTTCTTC. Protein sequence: CASSLRIAGARRDEQFF. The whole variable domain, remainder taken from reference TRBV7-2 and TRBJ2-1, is GAGVSQSPSNKVTEKGKDVELRCDPISGHTALYWYRQSLGQGLEFLIYFQGNSAPDKSGLPSDRFSAERTGGSVSTLTIQRTQQEDSAVYLCASSLRIAGARRDEQFFGPGTRLTVL.

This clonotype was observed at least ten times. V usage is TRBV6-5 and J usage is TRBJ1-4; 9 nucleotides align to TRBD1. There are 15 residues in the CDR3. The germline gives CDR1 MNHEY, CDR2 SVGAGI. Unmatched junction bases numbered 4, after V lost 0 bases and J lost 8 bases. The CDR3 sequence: CASSYSGQGLEKLFF. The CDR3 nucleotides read TGTGCCAGCAGTTACTCTGGACAGGGGTTGGAAAAACTGTTTTTT.

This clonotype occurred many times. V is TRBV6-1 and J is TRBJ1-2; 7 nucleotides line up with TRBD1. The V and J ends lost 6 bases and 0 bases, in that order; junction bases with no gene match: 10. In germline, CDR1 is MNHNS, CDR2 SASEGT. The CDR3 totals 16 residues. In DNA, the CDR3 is TGTGCCAGCAGCCCTTCGACAGGGAGAGCTAACTATGGCTACACCTTC. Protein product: CASSPSTGRANYGYTF.

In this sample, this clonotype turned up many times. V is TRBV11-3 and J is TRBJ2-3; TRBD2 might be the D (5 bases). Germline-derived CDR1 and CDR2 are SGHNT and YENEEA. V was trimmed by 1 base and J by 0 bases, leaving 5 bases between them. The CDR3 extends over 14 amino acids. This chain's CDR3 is CASSLGGSTDTQYF. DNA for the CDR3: TGTGCCAGCAGCTTAGGAGGGAGCACAGATACGCAGTATTTT.